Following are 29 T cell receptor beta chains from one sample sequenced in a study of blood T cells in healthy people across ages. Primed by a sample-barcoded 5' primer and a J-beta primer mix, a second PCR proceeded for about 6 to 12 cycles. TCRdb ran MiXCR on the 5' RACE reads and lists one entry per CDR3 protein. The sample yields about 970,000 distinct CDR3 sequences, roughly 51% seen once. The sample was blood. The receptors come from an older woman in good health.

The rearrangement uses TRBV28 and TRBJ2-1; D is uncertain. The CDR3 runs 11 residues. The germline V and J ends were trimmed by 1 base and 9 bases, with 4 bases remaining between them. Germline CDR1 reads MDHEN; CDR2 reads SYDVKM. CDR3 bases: TGTGCCAGCAGTTTATCTCGTGAGCAGTTCTTC. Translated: CASSLSREQFF. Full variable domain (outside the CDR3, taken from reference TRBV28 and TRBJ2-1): DVKVTQSSRYLVKRTGEKVFLECVQDMDHENMFWYRQDPGLGLRLIYFSYDVKMKEKGDIPEGYSVSREKKERFSLILESASTNQTSMYLCASSLSREQFFGPGTRLTVL.

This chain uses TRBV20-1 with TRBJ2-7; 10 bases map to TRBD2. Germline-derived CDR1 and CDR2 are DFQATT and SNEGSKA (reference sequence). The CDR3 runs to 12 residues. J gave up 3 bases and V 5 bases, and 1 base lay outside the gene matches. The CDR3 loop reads CSARTSGYEQYF. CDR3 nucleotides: TGCAGTGCTCGGACTAGCGGCTACGAGCAGTACTTC.

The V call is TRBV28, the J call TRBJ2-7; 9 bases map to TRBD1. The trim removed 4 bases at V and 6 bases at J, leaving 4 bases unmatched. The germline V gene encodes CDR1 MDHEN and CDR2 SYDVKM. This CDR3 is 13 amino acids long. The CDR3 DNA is TGTGCCAGCAGTTCCGGGACAGGGTTCGAGCAGTACTTC. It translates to CASSSGTGFEQYF.

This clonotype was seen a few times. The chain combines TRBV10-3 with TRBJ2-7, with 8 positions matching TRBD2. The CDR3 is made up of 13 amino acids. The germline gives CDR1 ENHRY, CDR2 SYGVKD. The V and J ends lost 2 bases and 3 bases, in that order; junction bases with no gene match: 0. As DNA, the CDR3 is TGTGCCATCAGTGAGGCGGGGGGCTACGAGCAGTACTTC. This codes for CAISEAGGYEQYF.

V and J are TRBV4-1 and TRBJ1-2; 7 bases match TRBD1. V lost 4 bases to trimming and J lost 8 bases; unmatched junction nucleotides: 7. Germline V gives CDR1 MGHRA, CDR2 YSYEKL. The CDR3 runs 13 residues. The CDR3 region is CASSPVTGDGYTF. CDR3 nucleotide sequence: TGCGCCAGCAGCCCAGTTACAGGGGACGGCTACACCTTC.

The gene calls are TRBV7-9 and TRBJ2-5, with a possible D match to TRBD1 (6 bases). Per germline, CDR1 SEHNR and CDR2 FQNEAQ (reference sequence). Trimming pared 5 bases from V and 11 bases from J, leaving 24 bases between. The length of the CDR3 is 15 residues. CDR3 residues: CASSLYRVWFGEQYF. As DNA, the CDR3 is TGTGCCAGCAGCCTTTACAGGGTCTGGTTCGGTGAGCAGTACTTC.

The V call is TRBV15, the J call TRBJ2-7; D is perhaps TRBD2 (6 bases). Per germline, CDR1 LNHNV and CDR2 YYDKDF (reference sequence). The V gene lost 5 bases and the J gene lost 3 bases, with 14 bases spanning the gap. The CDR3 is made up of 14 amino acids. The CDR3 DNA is TGTGCCACCAGCGGAGGAGGTAGCGGCTACGAGCAGTACTTC. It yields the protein CATSGGGSGYEQYF.

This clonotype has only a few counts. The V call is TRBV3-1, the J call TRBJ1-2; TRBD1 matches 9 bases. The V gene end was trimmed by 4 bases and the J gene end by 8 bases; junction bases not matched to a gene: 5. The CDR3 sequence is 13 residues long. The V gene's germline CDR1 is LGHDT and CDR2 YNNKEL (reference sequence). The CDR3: CASSLQGAGGYTF. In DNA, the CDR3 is TGTGCCAGCAGCCTACAGGGGGCCGGCGGCTACACCTTC.

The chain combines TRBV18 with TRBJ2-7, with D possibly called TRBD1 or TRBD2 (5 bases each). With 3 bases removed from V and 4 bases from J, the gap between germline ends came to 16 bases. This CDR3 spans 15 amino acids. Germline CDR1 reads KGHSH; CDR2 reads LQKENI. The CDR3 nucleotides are TGTGCCAGCTCACCCCAGTCGGGGACCGGATACGAGCAGTACTTC. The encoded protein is CASSPQSGTGYEQYF.

For the CDR3, the DNA is TGTGCCAGGAGCGTGAGACAGGGGGCAGATACGCAGTATTTT. Encoded protein: CARSVRQGADTQYF. The chain joins TRBV14 to TRBJ2-3, with 9 bases matching TRBD1. Germline V CDR1 and CDR2: SGHDN, FVKESK. This CDR3 spans 14 amino acids. Trimming cost V 9 bases and J 4 bases; bases outside gene matches: 8.

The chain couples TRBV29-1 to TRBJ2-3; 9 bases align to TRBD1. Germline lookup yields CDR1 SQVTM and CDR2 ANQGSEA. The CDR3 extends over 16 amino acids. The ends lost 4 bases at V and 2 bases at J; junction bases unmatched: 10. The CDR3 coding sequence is TGCAGCGTTGTAACAGAGGGGACAGGGCTCACAGATACGCAGTATTTT. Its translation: CSVVTEGTGLTDTQYF.

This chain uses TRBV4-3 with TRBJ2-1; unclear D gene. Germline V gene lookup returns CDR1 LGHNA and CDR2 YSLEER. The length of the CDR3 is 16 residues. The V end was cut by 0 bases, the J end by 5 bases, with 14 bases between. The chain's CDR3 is CASSQDRQFFHNEQFF. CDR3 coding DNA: TGCGCCAGCAGCCAAGACCGGCAGTTCTTCCACAATGAGCAGTTCTTC.

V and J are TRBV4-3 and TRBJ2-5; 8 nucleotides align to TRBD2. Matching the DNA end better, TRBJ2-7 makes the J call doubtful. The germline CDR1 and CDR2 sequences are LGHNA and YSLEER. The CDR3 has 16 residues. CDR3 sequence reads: CASSRAFGTSIDEQYF. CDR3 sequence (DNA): TGCGCCAGCAGCCGGGCCTTTGGGACTAGTATCGACGAGCAGTACTTC.

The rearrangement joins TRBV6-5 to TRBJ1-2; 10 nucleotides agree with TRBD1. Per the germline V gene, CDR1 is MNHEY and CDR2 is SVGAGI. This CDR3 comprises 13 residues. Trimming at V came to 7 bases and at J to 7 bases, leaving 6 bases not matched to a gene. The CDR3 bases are TGTGCCAGCACCCTGGACAGGGGGTCTGGCTACACCTTC. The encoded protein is CASTLDRGSGYTF.

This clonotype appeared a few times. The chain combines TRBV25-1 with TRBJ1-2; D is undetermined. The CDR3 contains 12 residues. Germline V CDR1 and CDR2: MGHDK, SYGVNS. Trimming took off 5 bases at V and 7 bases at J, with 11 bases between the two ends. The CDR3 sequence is CASSPRTGGYTF. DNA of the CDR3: TGTGCCAGCAGTCCTCGTACGGGTGGCTACACCTTC.

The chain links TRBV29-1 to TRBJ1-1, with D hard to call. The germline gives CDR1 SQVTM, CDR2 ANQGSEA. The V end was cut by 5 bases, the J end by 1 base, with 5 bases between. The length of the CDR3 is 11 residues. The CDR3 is CSVIQNTEAFF. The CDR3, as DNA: TGCAGCGTTATCCAGAACACTGAAGCTTTCTTT.

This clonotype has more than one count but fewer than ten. The CDR3 sequence is CASSQGYHEQYF. CDR3 sequence (DNA): TGCGCCAGCAGCCAAGGCTACCACGAGCAGTACTTC. The chain has TRBV4-1 and TRBJ2-7; D not resolved. The CDR3 has 12 residues. CDR1 is MGHRA and CDR2 is YSYEKL in the germline V gene. Trimming took 1 base from V and 5 from J, leaving 6 bases between them.

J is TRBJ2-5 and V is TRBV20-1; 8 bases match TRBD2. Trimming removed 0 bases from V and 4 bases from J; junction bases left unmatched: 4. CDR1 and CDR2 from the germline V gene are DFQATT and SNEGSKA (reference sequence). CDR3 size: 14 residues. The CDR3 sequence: CSARDYLAGETQYF. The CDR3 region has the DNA TGCAGTGCTAGAGATTATCTAGCGGGAGAGACCCAGTACTTC.

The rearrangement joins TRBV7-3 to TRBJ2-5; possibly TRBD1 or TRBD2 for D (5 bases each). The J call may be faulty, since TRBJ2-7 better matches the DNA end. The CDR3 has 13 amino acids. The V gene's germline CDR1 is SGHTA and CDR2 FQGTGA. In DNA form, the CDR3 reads TGTGCCAGCAGCTTAGGGGCAGGAGGCGAGCAGTACTTC. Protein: CASSLGAGGEQYF.

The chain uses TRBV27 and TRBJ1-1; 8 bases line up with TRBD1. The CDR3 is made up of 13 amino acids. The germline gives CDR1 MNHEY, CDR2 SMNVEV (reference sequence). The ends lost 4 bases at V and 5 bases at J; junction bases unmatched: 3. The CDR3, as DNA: TGTGCCAGCAGTTGGACAGGGCAAACTGAAGCTTTCTTT. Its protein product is CASSWTGQTEAFF.

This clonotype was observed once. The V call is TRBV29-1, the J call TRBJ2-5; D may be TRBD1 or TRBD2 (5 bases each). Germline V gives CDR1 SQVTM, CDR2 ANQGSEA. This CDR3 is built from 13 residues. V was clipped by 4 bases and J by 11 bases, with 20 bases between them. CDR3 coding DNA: TGCAGCGTTGGTAGGGGAGCGGTCAATGGGCAGTACTTC. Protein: CSVGRGAVNGQYF. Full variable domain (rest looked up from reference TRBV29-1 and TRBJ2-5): SAVISQKPSRDICQRGTSLTIQCQVDSQVTMMFWYRQQPGQSLTLIATANQGSEATYESGFVIDKFPISRPNLTFSTLTVSNMSPEDSSIYLCSVGRGAVNGQYFGPGTRLLVL.

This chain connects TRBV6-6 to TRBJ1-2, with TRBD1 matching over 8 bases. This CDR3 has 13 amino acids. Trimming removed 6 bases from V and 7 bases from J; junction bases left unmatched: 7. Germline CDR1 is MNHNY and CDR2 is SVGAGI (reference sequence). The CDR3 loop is CASRDREGGGYTF. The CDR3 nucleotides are TGTGCCAGCAGGGACAGGGAAGGCGGTGGCTACACCTTC.

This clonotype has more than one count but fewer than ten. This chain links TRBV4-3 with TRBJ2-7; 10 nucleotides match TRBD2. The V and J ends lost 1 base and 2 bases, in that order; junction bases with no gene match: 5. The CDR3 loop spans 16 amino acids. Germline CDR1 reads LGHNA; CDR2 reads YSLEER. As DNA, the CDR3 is TGCGCCAGCAGCCAAGTCTTAGCGGGAGGAGCCTACGAGCAGTACTTC. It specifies CASSQVLAGGAYEQYF.

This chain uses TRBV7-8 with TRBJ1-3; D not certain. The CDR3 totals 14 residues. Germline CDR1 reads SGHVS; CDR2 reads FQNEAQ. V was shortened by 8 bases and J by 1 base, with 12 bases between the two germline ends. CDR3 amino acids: CASGTTHSGNTIYF. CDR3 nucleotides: TGTGCCAGCGGCACGACACATTCTGGAAACACCATATATTTT.

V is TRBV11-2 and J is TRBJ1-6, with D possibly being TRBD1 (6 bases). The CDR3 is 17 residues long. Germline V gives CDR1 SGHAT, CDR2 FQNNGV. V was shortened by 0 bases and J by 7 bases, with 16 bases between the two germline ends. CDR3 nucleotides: TGTGCCAGCAGCTTAGATAGGGTAGGGGGACCGAATTCACCCCTCCACTTT. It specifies CASSLDRVGGPNSPLHF.

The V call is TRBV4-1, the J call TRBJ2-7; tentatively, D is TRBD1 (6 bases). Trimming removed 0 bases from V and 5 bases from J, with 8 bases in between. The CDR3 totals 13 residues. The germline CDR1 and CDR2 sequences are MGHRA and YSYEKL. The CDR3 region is CASSQDNRDEQYF. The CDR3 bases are TGCGCCAGCAGCCAAGATAACAGGGACGAGCAGTACTTC.

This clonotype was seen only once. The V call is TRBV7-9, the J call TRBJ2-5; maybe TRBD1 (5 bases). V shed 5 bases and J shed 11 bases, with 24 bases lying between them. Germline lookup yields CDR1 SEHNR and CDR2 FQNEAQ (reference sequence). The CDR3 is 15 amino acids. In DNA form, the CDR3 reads TGTGCCAGCAGCGCCGAAGGGGTAGGGGTCAATGAGCAGTACTTC. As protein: CASSAEGVGVNEQYF.

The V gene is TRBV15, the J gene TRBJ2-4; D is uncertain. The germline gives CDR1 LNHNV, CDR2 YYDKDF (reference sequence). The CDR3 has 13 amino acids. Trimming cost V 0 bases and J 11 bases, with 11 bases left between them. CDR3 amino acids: CATSRDGMILQYF. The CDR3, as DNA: TGTGCCACCAGCAGAGATGGGATGATCCTTCAGTACTTC.

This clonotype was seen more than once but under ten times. In DNA, the CDR3 is TGTGCCTGGACCCTCGGACTAAGGCGGTCCGTGGGTACGCAGTATTTT. Its protein product is CAWTLGLRRSVGTQYF. The V gene is TRBV30, the J gene TRBJ2-3; tentatively, D is TRBD2 (6 bases). The V and J ends lost 4 bases and 8 bases respectively, with 25 bases between them. The CDR3 sequence is 16 residues long. Germline V gene lookup returns CDR1 GTSNPN and CDR2 SVGIG (reference sequence).